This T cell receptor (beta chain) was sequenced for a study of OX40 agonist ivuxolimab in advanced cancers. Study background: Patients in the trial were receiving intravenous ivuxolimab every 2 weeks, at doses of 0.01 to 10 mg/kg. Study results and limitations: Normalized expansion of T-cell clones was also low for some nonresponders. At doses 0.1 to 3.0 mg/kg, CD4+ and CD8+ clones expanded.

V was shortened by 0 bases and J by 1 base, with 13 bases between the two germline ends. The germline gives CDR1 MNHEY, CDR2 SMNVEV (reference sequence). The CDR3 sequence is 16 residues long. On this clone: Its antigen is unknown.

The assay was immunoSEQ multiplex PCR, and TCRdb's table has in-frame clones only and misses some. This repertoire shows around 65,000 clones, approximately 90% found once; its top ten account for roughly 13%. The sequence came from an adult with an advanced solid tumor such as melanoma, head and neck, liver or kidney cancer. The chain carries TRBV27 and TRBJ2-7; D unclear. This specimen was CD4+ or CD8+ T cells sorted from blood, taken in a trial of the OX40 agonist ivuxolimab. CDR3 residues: CASSLSLQIRSYEQYF. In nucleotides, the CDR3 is TGTGCCAGCAGTTTATCGCTCCAGATACGATCCTACGAGCAGTACTTC.